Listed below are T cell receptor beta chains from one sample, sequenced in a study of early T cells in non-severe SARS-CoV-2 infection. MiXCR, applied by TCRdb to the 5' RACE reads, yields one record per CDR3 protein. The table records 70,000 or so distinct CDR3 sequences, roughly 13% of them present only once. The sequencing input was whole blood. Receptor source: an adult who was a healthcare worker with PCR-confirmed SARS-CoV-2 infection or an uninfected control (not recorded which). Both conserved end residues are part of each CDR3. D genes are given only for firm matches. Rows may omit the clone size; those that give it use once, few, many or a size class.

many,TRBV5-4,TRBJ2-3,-,TGTGCCAGCAGCTTGGCAACAGGAGATACGCAGTATTTT,CASSLATGDTQYF
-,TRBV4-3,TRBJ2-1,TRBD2,TGCGCCAGCCGGACGGGACTAGCGGCTTCCAATGAGCAGTTCTTC,CASRTGLAASNEQFF
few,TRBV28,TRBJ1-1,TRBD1,TGTGCCAGCAGCAACCCGGGACAGTTATCTGAAGCTTTCTTT,CASSNPGQLSEAFF
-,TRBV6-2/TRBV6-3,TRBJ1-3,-,TGTGCCAGCAGTTACCCGCCGGGGGAGTCCGGAAACACCATATATTTT,CASSYPPGESGNTIYF
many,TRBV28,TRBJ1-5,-,TGTGCCAGCAGTTTGAGGGACACACATCAGCCCCAGCATTTT,CASSLRDTHQPQHF
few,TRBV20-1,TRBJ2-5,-,TGCAGTGCTCCTCGACTAGGGGGGAGAGAGACCCAGTACTTC,CSAPRLGGRETQYF
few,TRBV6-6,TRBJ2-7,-,TGTGCCACAAACCCACGGGGCATATCCTACGAGCAGTACTTC,CATNPRGISYEQYF
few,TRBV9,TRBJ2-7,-,TGTGCCAGCAGCGCCCGGGACACCTCCTACGAGCAGTACTTC,CASSARDTSYEQYF
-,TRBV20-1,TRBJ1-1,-,TGCAGTGCTCCGGCGGACCCCCCCTCTAACACTGAAGCTTTCTTT,CSAPADPPSNTEAFF
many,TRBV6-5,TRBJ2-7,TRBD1,TGTGCCAGCAGTTACTCCCTGGGGACAGGTTCCTACGAGCAGTACTTC,CASSYSLGTGSYEQYF
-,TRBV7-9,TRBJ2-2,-,TGTGCCAGCAGCTTAGACGCATCCAACACCGGGGAGCTGTTTTTT,CASSLDASNTGELFF
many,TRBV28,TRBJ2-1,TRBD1,TGTGCCAGCAGTTTCCTCGGACAGGGGGCCTACAATGAGCAGTTCTTC,CASSFLGQGAYNEQFF
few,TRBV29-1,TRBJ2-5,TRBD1,TGCAGCGTCGAACCAGGGGGAGAAGAGACCCAGTACTTC,CSVEPGGEETQYF
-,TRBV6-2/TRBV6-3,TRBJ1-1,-,TGTGCCAGCAGGCGGGGGATGAACACTGAAGCTTTCTTT,CASRRGMNTEAFF
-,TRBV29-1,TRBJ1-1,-,TGCAGCGTTGATAGGACGGGCACTGAAGCTTTCTTT,CSVDRTGTEAFF
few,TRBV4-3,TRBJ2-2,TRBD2,TGCGCCAGCAGCCAAGATCGGGCTAGCGGGGAGACCGGGGAGCTGTTTTTT,CASSQDRASGETGELFF
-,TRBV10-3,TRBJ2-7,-,TGTGCCATCAGTGAGGGACTGCAAACCTACGAGCAGTACTTC,CAISEGLQTYEQYF
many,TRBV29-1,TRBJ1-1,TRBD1,TGCAGCGTAAACAGGGGCCCGGTAGAAGCTTTCTTT,CSVNRGPVEAFF
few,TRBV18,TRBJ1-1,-,TGTGCCAGCTCACTATTTCCCCCTATGAACACTGAAGCTTTCTTT,CASSLFPPMNTEAFF
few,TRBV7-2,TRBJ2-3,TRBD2,TGTGCCAGCAGCTCAAGCGGGGGCACAGATACGCAGTATTTT,CASSSSGGTDTQYF
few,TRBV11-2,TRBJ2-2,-,TGTGCCAGCAGCTCCGGATGGGGGGACACCGGGGAGCTGTTTTTT,CASSSGWGDTGELFF
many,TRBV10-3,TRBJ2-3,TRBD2,TGTGCCATCAACGGGGCGGGGGGCACAGATACGCAGTATTTT,CAINGAGGTDTQYF
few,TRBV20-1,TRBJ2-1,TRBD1,TGCAGTGCTAGCGACAGGGGGAATGAGCAGTTCTTC,CSASDRGNEQFF
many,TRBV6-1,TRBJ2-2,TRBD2,TGTGCCAGCAGTGGAGCGGGGGGGTTAAACACCGGGGAGCTGTTTTTT,CASSGAGGLNTGELFF
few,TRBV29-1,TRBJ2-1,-,TGTGGGGTAGAGGGCGGCTCTCGCCTCTTC,CGVEGGSRLF
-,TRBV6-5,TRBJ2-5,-,TGTGCCAGCAGTTACTCGTGGAAGCTCAAAGAGACCCAGTACTTC,CASSYSWKLKETQYF
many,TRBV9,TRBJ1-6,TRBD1,TGTGCCAGCAGCCCCTCACAGGGGGCGAGCTCCTATAATTCACCCCTCCACTTT,CASSPSQGASSYNSPLHF
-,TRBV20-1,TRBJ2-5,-,TGCAGTGCTAGTCAGGGGTTGCGGGAAGAGACCCAGTACTTC,CSASQGLREETQYF
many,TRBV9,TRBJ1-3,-,TGTGCCAGCAGCCCAAGTGAGGGGGTCGGAAACACCATATATTTT,CASSPSEGVGNTIYF
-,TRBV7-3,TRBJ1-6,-,TGTGCCAGCAGCTTAGGTGGCCATAATTCACCCCTCCACTTT,CASSLGGHNSPLHF
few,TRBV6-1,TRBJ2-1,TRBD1,TGTGCCAGCAGGAGCCGGGACAGGGAGGTTAATGAGCAGTTCTTC,CASRSRDREVNEQFF
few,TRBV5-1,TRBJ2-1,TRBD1,TGCGCCAGCAGCTTTGGACAGGGTGGGGACAATGAGCAGTTCTTC,CASSFGQGGDNEQFF
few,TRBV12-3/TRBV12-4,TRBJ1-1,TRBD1,TGTGCCAGCAGTTTAGCCACAGGGGGCACTGAAGCTTTCTTT,CASSLATGGTEAFF